This T cell receptor (beta chain) is drawn from a study of T cells in women clearing cervical HPV infection. About the research overall: Cases' blood sampling followed lesion detection by median around 150 days (90 to 200). General study points: TRBV6-7 abundance was lower in cases than controls (0.11% versus 0.16%).

Clones were read by immunoSEQ multiplex PCR, and TCRdb kept only the in-frame ones, dropping some. The table lists roughly 24,000 clones, with about 5% in the top ten. This CDR3 is built from 15 residues. Trimming stripped 3 bases from V and 5 bases from J, with 17 bases between. CDR1 is SGDLS and CDR2 is YYNGEE in the germline V gene. A note on this clone: Its specificity is unknown. The read ends 3 residues early relative to the CDR3; the germline J gene fills the gap.

The sample comprised blood buffy coat. The receptor was isolated from a woman between 18 and 70 years old with a cervical HPV16 infection that either progressed to CIN3+ or cleared (not recorded which). The V call is TRBV9, the J call TRBJ1-1; a weak D match, TRBD1 (5 bases). This chain's CDR3 is CASSAGSQGGTEAFF. The CDR3 bases that were read are TGTGCCAGCAGCGCAGGGAGTCAGGGTGGAACTGAA. The whole variable domain, remainder taken from reference TRBV9 and TRBJ1-1, is DSGVTQTPKHLITATGQRVTLRCSPRSGDLSVYWYQQSLDQGLQFLIQYYNGEERAKGNILERFSAQQFPDLHSELNLSSLELGDSALYFCASSAGSQGGTEAFFGQGTRLTVV.